These 29 T cell receptor beta chains were sequenced from one sample in a study of blood T cell repertoires in COVID-19. Measured with immunoSEQ multiplex PCR; TCRdb has only the in-frame clones, and not every one. The sample records around 30,000 clones, 80% to 90% being singletons. Sequencing was performed on peripheral blood. Receptor source: a human donor in a cohort sampled during active COVID-19.

The count of this clone is one. The V and J genes are TRBV7-8 and TRBJ1-1; D is undetermined. CDR3 length: 16 residues. CDR1 and CDR2 from the germline V gene are SGHVS and FQNEAQ. Trimming took off 4 bases at V and 0 bases at J, with 15 bases between the two ends. The CDR3 sequence is CASSYSSQTMNTEAFF. Here the CDR3 DNA reads TGTGCCAGCAGCTACAGTAGTCAGACAATGAACACTGAAGCTTTCTTT. Complete variable domain (other parts from reference TRBV7-8 and TRBJ1-1): GAGVSQSPRYKVAKRGQDVALRCDPISGHVSLFWYQQALGQGPEFLTYFQNEAQLDKSGLPSDRFFAERPEGSVSTLKIQRTQQEDSAVYLCASSYSSQTMNTEAFFGQGTRLTVV.

The V and J genes are TRBV6-5 and TRBJ2-1; 8 nucleotides match TRBD1. Unmatched junction bases numbered 11, after V lost 7 bases and J lost 6 bases. This CDR3 region has 15 residues. In germline, CDR1 is MNHEY, CDR2 SVGAGI. In nucleotides, the CDR3 is TGTGCCAGCACTACCCGGACAGGGACACTCAATGAGCAGTTCTTC. It encodes CASTTRTGTLNEQFF.

The chain combines TRBV6-4 with TRBJ2-2, with D perhaps matching TRBD1 (5 bases). CDR1 is MRHNA, CDR2 SNTAGT, per germline. The V end was cut by 3 bases, the J end by 2 bases, with 7 bases between. CDR3 length equals 14 residues. The CDR3 nucleotides read TGTGCCAGCAGTGAACAGGTTAACACCGGGGAGCTGTTTTTT. Its protein product is CASSEQVNTGELFF.

The chain links TRBV4-2 to TRBJ2-1, with no clear D. CDR1 and CDR2 from the germline V gene are LGHNA and YNFKEQ. V lost 5 bases, J lost 0 bases, and 11 bases lay in between. The CDR3 spans 15 residues. CDR3 amino acids: CASSFSLSSYNEQFF. CDR3 DNA sequence: TGTGCCAGCAGCTTCTCATTGAGCTCCTACAATGAGCAGTTCTTC.

This clone was detected only a few times. The chain is built from TRBV28 and TRBJ2-1; D possibly corresponds to TRBD1 (6 bases). Germline loops: CDR1 MDHEN, CDR2 SYDVKM. CDR3 length: 15 amino acids. The V end was cut by 6 bases, the J end by 8 bases, with 20 bases between. The CDR3 is CASSRPGHSKHEQFF. CDR3 bases: TGTGCCAGCAGCCGACCGGGACATAGCAAACATGAGCAGTTCTTC.

The chain couples TRBV30 to TRBJ1-1; D ambiguous. V lost 4 bases, J lost 6 bases, and 15 bases lay in between. CDR3 length: 13 residues. The germline V gene has CDR1 GTSNPN and CDR2 SVGIG (reference sequence). The DNA for the CDR3 is TGTGCCTGGATCCCAAGTCAGGTCCCTGAAGCTTTCTTT. This gives the protein CAWIPSQVPEAFF.

This chain joins TRBV5-1 and TRBJ1-6; 7 nucleotides match TRBD1. CDR1 and CDR2 from the germline V gene are SGHRS and YFSETQ. The V gene end was trimmed by 0 bases and the J gene end by 7 bases; junction bases not matched to a gene: 13. The CDR3 is made up of 18 amino acids. CDR3: CASSLEPPRQGINSPLHF. The CDR3 DNA is TGCGCCAGCAGCTTGGAGCCCCCACGACAGGGAATAAATTCACCCCTCCACTTT.

This chain joins TRBV29-1 and TRBJ1-2, with 8 bases fitting TRBD1. This CDR3 region has 13 residues. Germline V gene sequence: CDR1 SQVTM, CDR2 ANQGSEA. After removal of 6 bases from V and 0 bases from J, the junction contained 3 bases not matched to a gene. CDR3 loop: CSVKQGANYGYTF. Here the CDR3 DNA reads TGCAGCGTGAAACAGGGGGCTAACTATGGCTACACCTTC.

This clone was seen a handful of times. The V gene is TRBV19, the J gene TRBJ2-7, with D perhaps matching TRBD1 (5 bases). The CDR3 runs 14 residues. Trimming shortened V by 4 bases and J by 1 base, and 11 bases separated the two germline ends. Germline V gives CDR1 LNHDA, CDR2 SQIVND (reference sequence). The CDR3 coding sequence is TGTGCCAGTAGTAGCAGGGTAGGTTCCTACGAGCAGTACTTC. Translating it yields CASSSRVGSYEQYF.

The gene calls are TRBV11-2 and TRBJ2-5; maybe TRBD1 (6 bases). V lost 5 bases to trimming and J lost 0 bases, with 13 bases between them. CDR1 is SGHAT, CDR2 FQNNGV, per germline. This CDR3 has 15 amino acids. CDR3 protein: CASSPLDSYQETQYF. The CDR3 DNA follows: TGTGCCAGCAGCCCCTTGGACAGTTACCAAGAGACCCAGTACTTC.

The chain recombines TRBV29-1 with TRBJ2-3; perhaps TRBD2 as D (5 bases). Trimming removed 4 bases from V and 3 bases from J, with 14 bases in between. CDR3 size: 14 residues. CDR1 SQVTM and CDR2 ANQGSEA come from the germline V gene. CDR3 region: CSVGGSWETDTQYF. The CDR3 nucleotides read TGCAGCGTTGGCGGGTCTTGGGAGACAGATACGCAGTATTTT.

J is TRBJ2-7 and V is TRBV20-1; 7 nucleotides match TRBD2. The germline V gene has CDR1 DFQATT and CDR2 SNEGSKA (reference sequence). The V segment lost 3 bases and the J segment 3 bases; nucleotides outside the gene matches: 5. The CDR3 totals 13 residues. CDR3 DNA sequence: TGCAGTGCTAGTGGGGGGGGGAACTACGAGCAGTACTTC. It is translated as CSASGGGNYEQYF.

V and J are TRBV7-2 and TRBJ2-2; D unclear. The V end lost 6 bases, the J end lost 2 bases, and 10 bases lay between the germline ends. Germline CDR1 reads SGHTA; CDR2 reads FQGNSA. The CDR3 contains 14 residues. The CDR3 sequence: CASSRRVNTGELFF. As DNA, the CDR3 is TGTGCCAGCAGTCGCCGGGTAAACACCGGGGAGCTGTTTTTT. Variable domain in full (rest from reference TRBV7-2 and TRBJ2-2): GAGVSQSPSNKVTEKGKDVELRCDPISGHTALYWYRQSLGQGLEFLIYFQGNSAPDKSGLPSDRFSAERTGGSVSTLTIQRTQQEDSAVYLCASSRRVNTGELFFGEGSRLTVL.

The chain joins TRBV7-2 to TRBJ1-4; 12 positions agree with TRBD1. Germline CDR1 and CDR2: SGHTA and FQGNSA. The CDR3 sequence is 14 residues long. V was clipped by 6 bases and J by 8 bases; unmatched bases: 4. This CDR3 reads CASRTGTGGEKLFF. CDR3 nucleotide sequence: TGTGCCAGCAGGACCGGGACAGGGGGCGAAAAACTGTTTTTT.

V gene TRBV21-1 combines with J gene TRBJ1-1; the table's D call, TRBD1, has no DNA check behind it. TRBV21-1 is deemed a pseudogene. The CDR3 spans 16 residues. CDR3 protein: CASSRKGGTGNTEAFF. The CDR3 DNA reads TGTGCCAGCAGCAGAAAAGGGGGGACAGGGAACACTGAAGCTTTCTTT.

The chain couples TRBV3-1 (or the pseudogene TRBV3-2) to TRBJ2-2; D is uncertain. The CDR3 totals 12 residues. V lost 6 bases and J 5 bases, leaving 7 bases between the germline ends. Germline CDR1 is LGHDT and CDR2 is YNNKEL (reference sequence). CDR3 region: CASRGSTGELFF. In nucleotides, the CDR3 is TGTGCCAGCAGGGGCAGTACCGGGGAGCTGTTTTTT.

The chain has TRBV7-2 and TRBJ2-2; no reliable D call. The germline gives CDR1 SGHTA, CDR2 FQGNSA. The V gene lost 2 bases and the J gene lost 7 bases, with 11 bases spanning the gap. The CDR3 consists of 14 residues. The CDR3 DNA reads as TGTGCCAGCAGCTTACGGAGAGCAGTCGGGGAGCTGTTTTTT. Protein: CASSLRRAVGELFF.

The V and J genes are TRBV6-5 and TRBJ2-5, with 9 bases that match TRBD1. The CDR3 is made up of 14 amino acids. Germline V CDR1 and CDR2: MNHEY, SVGAGI. V gave up 4 bases and J gave up 5 bases; unmatched junction bases: 5. The CDR3 DNA reads as TGTGCCAGCAGTTGGACAGGGGCTGGGGAGACCCAGTACTTC. It is translated as CASSWTGAGETQYF.

CDR3 protein: CASSVGGRGSTGELFF. The CDR3 DNA is TGTGCCAGCAGCGTAGGTGGCAGGGGGTCCACCGGGGAGCTGTTTTTT. The chain links TRBV9 to TRBJ2-2; 7 bases are shared with TRBD1. This CDR3 has 16 residues. With 0 bases clipped from V and 4 bases from J, the junction kept 6 bases outside the gene matches. In germline, CDR1 is SGDLS, CDR2 YYNGEE.

The J gene is TRBJ2-7, the V gene TRBV4-3; D call uncertain. V shed 0 bases and J shed 2 bases, with 14 bases lying between them. The germline gives CDR1 LGHNA, CDR2 YSLEER. The length of the CDR3 is 16 residues. The DNA for the CDR3 is TGCGCCAGCAGCCAAGACAGGCCCAGTCAACCCTACGAGCAGTACTTC. Translation gives CASSQDRPSQPYEQYF.

A few counts support this clone. This chain links TRBV3-1 (or the pseudogene TRBV3-2) with TRBJ2-7; 7 nucleotides agree with TRBD1. From germline, CDR1 is LGHDT and CDR2 YNNKEL (reference sequence). This CDR3 is built from 16 residues. V was clipped by 0 bases and J by 2 bases; unmatched bases: 7. CDR3 bases: TGTGCCAGCAGCCAAGAAGATGAGACAGGGACCTACGAGCAGTACTTC. Protein sequence: CASSQEDETGTYEQYF.

The chain is built from TRBV6-2 or TRBV6-3 and TRBJ2-2, with D unresolved. Trimming took 0 bases from V and 6 from J, leaving 5 bases between them. CDR3 size: 13 residues. CDR1 and CDR2 (germline): MNHEY, SVGEGT. This chain's CDR3 is CASSYSSAGELFF. In DNA form, the CDR3 reads TGTGCCAGCAGTTACTCCAGCGCCGGGGAGCTGTTTTTT.

The gene calls are TRBV5-1 and TRBJ2-5; the D is unclear. Trimming shortened V by 4 bases and J by 7 bases, and 11 bases separated the two germline ends. CDR1 SGHRS and CDR2 YFSETQ come from the germline V gene. The CDR3 extends over 12 amino acids. DNA of the CDR3: TGCGCCAGCAGCCCCGTTTACGGGACCCAGTACTTC. It encodes CASSPVYGTQYF.

The rearrangement joins TRBV2 to TRBJ2-3; TRBD2 matches at 9 bases. The CDR3 length is 17 residues. The junction had 12 bases not matched to a gene; V was cut back by 7 bases and J by 1 base. Germline V gene lookup returns CDR1 SNHLY and CDR2 FYNNEI. CDR3 nucleotide sequence: TGTGCCAGCACTGGCCCAGCGGGGGGCCATCGCACAGATACGCAGTATTTT. Protein product: CASTGPAGGHRTDTQYF.

The rearrangement uses TRBV12-2 and TRBJ1-3. TRBV12-2 is termed a pseudogene. The length of the CDR3 is 17 residues. CDR3 sequence reads: CASRSDGGMSSGNTIYF. CDR3 DNA sequence: TGTGCAAGTCGCTCGGACGGGGGGATGAGCTCTGGAAACACCATATATTTT.

The V gene is TRBV4-2, the J gene TRBJ2-3, with D unresolved. Trimming took off 3 bases at V and 3 bases at J, with 13 bases between the two ends. The germline gives CDR1 LGHNA, CDR2 YNFKEQ. There are 15 residues in the CDR3. The CDR3 coding sequence is TGTGCCAGCAGCCAGGGTAGCACCGGAACAGATACGCAGTATTTT. Its protein product is CASSQGSTGTDTQYF.

The V gene is TRBV19, the J gene TRBJ2-7; D remains ambiguous. Germline V gene sequence: CDR1 LNHDA, CDR2 SQIVND (reference sequence). This CDR3 is built from 11 residues. Deletions cut 7 bases from V and 6 bases from J, with 10 bases between. CDR3 coding DNA: TGTGCCAGTAAAGGCAGCGTCGAGCAGTACTTC. The encoded protein is CASKGSVEQYF.

In its sample, this clone was seen once. The J gene is TRBJ2-2, the V gene TRBV4-1; D is unresolved. The CDR3 is 16 residues long. Per the germline V gene, CDR1 is MGHRA and CDR2 is YSYEKL. The V end was cut by 0 bases, the J end by 4 bases, with 12 bases between. The CDR3 DNA reads as TGCGCCAGCAGCCAAGAACTTAAGAAAGCCACCGGGGAGCTGTTTTTT. Its translation: CASSQELKKATGELFF.

This clone showed up just once. V gene TRBV27 combines with J gene TRBJ2-1; TRBD2 matches at 14 bases. Looked up from germline, CDR1 is MNHEY and CDR2 is SMNVEV (reference sequence). This CDR3 contains 19 residues. J gave up 4 bases and V 5 bases, and 13 bases lay outside the gene matches. In DNA form, the CDR3 reads TGTGCCAGCAGTCAACGGACTAGCGGGGGGAATTACGCGTACAATGAGCAGTTCTTC. Its protein product is CASSQRTSGGNYAYNEQFF.